The 3 T cell receptor beta chains below come from one sample, sequenced in a study of OX40 agonist ivuxolimab in advanced cancers. TCRdb's table, derived via immunoSEQ multiplex PCR, lists solely in-frame clones and lacks some. The sample contains over 35,000 clones, 85% to 90% of which appear only once. The specimen was CD4+ or CD8+ T cells sorted from blood, collected in a trial of the OX40 agonist ivuxolimab. The source of these receptors is an adult with an advanced solid tumor such as melanoma, head and neck, liver or kidney cancer.

This rearrangement joins TRBV7-2 to TRBJ2-5, with a tentative D call TRBD1 (6 bases). Trimming cost V 8 bases and J 0 bases, with 16 bases left between them. Germline values: CDR1 SGHTA, CDR2 FQGNSA. CDR3 length equals 15 residues. Here the CDR3 DNA reads TGTGCCAGCCGCAGAATGGGGACACACCAAGAGACCCAGTACTTC. Translated, it gives CASRRMGTHQETQYF.

The genes are TRBV29-1 and TRBJ1-1, with a tentative D call TRBD1 (5 bases). The ends were cut back, 0 bases at V and 8 bases at J, with 22 bases in the middle. Germline assignment: CDR1 SQVTM and CDR2 ANQGSEA. CDR3 length: 16 residues. CDR3 sequence (DNA): TGCAGCGTTGAAGATTTTGTATGGGACTCGAGGGAAGAAGCTTTCTTT. Translating it yields CSVEDFVWDSREEAFF.

The chain employs TRBV25-1 and TRBJ1-2; D unclear. Trimming removed 4 bases from V and 4 bases from J, with 13 bases in between. Germline CDR1 reads MGHDK; CDR2 reads SYGVNS. The CDR3 covers 14 residues. The CDR3 sequence is CASSGRPSIYGYTF. The CDR3 coding sequence is TGTGCCAGCAGTGGACGACCGTCGATCTATGGCTACACCTTC.